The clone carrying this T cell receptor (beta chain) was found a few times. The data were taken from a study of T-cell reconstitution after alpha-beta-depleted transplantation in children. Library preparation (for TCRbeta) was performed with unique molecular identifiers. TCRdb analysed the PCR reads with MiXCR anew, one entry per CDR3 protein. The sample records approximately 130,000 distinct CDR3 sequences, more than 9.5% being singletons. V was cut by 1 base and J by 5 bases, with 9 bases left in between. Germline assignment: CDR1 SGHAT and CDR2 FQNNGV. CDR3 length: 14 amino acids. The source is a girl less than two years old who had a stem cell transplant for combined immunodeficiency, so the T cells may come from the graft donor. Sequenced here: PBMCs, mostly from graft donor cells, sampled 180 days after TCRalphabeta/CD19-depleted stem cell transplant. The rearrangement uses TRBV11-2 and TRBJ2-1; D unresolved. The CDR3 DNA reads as TGTGCCAGCAGCTTAGTTCCTACCCACAATGAGCAGTTCTTC. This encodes CASSLVPTHNEQFF.